One sample yielded the 23 T cell receptor beta chains listed below, sequenced in a study of cytomegalovirus exposure and HLA in healthy donors. This PCR relied on a set of 60 Vbeta primers and 13 Jbeta primers. Clones were sequenced by immunoSEQ multiplex PCR, and TCRdb holds only the in-frame ones, with some missing. The sample contains about 89,000 clones, roughly three quarters of which appear only once. Sequencing was carried out using PBMCs. These receptors originate from a man aged 25-45 years in good health and CMV-seronegative.

V gene TRBV27 combines with J gene TRBJ2-3; 10 bases map to TRBD1. The CDR3 totals 15 residues. CDR1 is MNHEY and CDR2 is SMNVEV in the germline V gene (reference sequence). The V segment lost 4 bases and the J segment 6 bases; nucleotides outside the gene matches: 7. CDR3 nucleotide sequence: TGTGCCAGCAGTTCCCGACAGGGGGCTTGGGATACGCAGTATTTT. Residues: CASSSRQGAWDTQYF.

The rearrangement uses TRBV6-1 and TRBJ1-1; 8 nucleotides line up with TRBD1. This CDR3 is built from 15 residues. The V gene end was trimmed by 6 bases and the J gene end by 0 bases; junction bases not matched to a gene: 6. Germline CDR1 is MNHNS and CDR2 is SASEGT. CDR3 in DNA: TGTGCCAGCAGACCCGGACAGGGAATGAACACTGAAGCTTTCTTT. It translates to CASRPGQGMNTEAFF.

This sequence joins TRBV4-2 and TRBJ2-3, with 15 bases that match TRBD2. Germline CDR1 is LGHNA and CDR2 is YNFKEQ. V lost 4 bases and J lost 6; bases outside the gene matches: 5. This CDR3 contains 16 residues. The CDR3 coding sequence is TGTGCCAGCAGCCGGGGACTAGCGGGGGGCCCCGATACGCAGTATTTT. The encoded protein is CASSRGLAGGPDTQYF.

The V gene is TRBV7-9, the J gene TRBJ1-1; D not resolved. This CDR3 region has 11 residues. Germline V lookup: CDR1 SEHNR, CDR2 FQNEAQ (reference sequence). Trimming took 1 base from V and 10 from J, leaving 7 bases between them. The CDR3 is CASSLVSGAFF. The CDR3 DNA reads as TGTGCCAGCAGCTTAGTGAGCGGAGCTTTCTTT.

The chain carries TRBV7-2 and TRBJ2-3; 11 bases map to TRBD2. The CDR3 has 12 amino acids. CDR1 is SGHTA, CDR2 FQGNSA, per germline. Germline trimming cut 5 bases from V and 10 bases from J; bases unmatched to any gene: 2. The CDR3 sequence is CASSLSGGAQYF. The CDR3 nucleotides are TGTGCCAGCAGCCTTAGCGGGGGGGCGCAGTATTTT.

This sequence joins TRBV4-2 and TRBJ2-7; 13 bases align to TRBD2. Germline V gene sequence: CDR1 LGHNA, CDR2 YNFKEQ. CDR3 size: 19 residues. V trimming: 0 bases; J trimming: 0 bases; junction bases outside the gene matches: 8. In nucleotides, the CDR3 is TGTGCCAGCAGCCAAGATTTAGGGACTAGCGGGGCATACTCCTACGAGCAGTACTTC. It yields the protein CASSQDLGTSGAYSYEQYF.

The chain is built from TRBV28 and TRBJ1-5; D unresolved. The germline V gene encodes CDR1 MDHEN and CDR2 SYDVKM. V was shortened by 5 bases and J by 7 bases, with 15 bases between the two germline ends. The CDR3 consists of 14 residues. The CDR3 DNA is TGTGCCAGCAGTCCAACACGGGAAGGGCAGCCCCAGCATTTT. It specifies CASSPTREGQPQHF.

This chain links TRBV7-9 with TRBJ1-2; no reliable D call. CDR1 and CDR2 (germline): SEHNR, FQNEAQ (reference sequence). V was shortened by 5 bases and J by 5 bases, with 15 bases between the two germline ends. CDR3 length: 14 amino acids. In DNA form, the CDR3 reads TGTGCCAGCAGCGAACCCGGGAGCTTTTATGGCTACACCTTC. Translated, it gives CASSEPGSFYGYTF.

The J gene is TRBJ1-4, the V gene TRBV7-9; a weak D match, TRBD1 (5 bases). V was cut by 5 bases and J by 5 bases, with 15 bases left in between. Per the germline V gene, CDR1 is SEHNR and CDR2 is FQNEAQ (reference sequence). There are 15 residues in the CDR3. CDR3 region: CASSPAGRLNEKLFF. The CDR3 region has the DNA TGTGCCAGCAGCCCCGCGGGACGGCTAAATGAAAAACTGTTTTTT.

The chain combines TRBV25-1 with TRBJ1-6; D uncertain. With 3 bases removed from V and 3 bases from J, the gap between germline ends came to 9 bases. The CDR3 consists of 15 residues. The V gene's germline CDR1 is MGHDK and CDR2 SYGVNS. The CDR3 sequence: CASSDGKIYNSPLHF. CDR3 coding DNA: TGTGCCAGCAGTGACGGGAAAATCTATAATTCACCCCTCCACTTT.

The chain recombines TRBV7-2 with TRBJ1-4; 10 nucleotides agree with TRBD1. This CDR3 contains 16 residues. Germline V gene sequence: CDR1 SGHTA, CDR2 FQGNSA. The V segment lost 4 bases and the J segment 5 bases; nucleotides outside the gene matches: 7. CDR3 amino acids: CASSSLTDRGNEKLFF. The CDR3 nucleotides read TGTGCCAGCAGCTCGTTGACGGACAGGGGGAATGAAAAACTGTTTTTT.

This chain connects TRBV7-9 to TRBJ1-2, with TRBD1 matching 7 bases. This CDR3 region has 15 residues. V lost 1 base and J lost 10; bases outside the gene matches: 12. Germline-derived CDR1 and CDR2 are SEHNR and FQNEAQ (reference sequence). CDR3 protein: CASSLGLGQADDYTF. In nucleotides, the CDR3 is TGTGCCAGCAGCTTAGGTCTTGGACAGGCCGATGACTACACCTTC.

The chain combines TRBV9 with TRBJ2-3; 7 nucleotides match TRBD2. Germline CDR1 is SGDLS and CDR2 is YYNGEE. The CDR3 has 18 amino acids. The J segment lost 0 bases and the V segment lost 3 bases, leaving 13 bases of the junction unmatched. CDR3 loop: CASSGRPLLSGSTDTQYF. CDR3 nucleotides: TGTGCCAGCAGCGGACGACCCCTGCTTAGCGGGAGCACAGATACGCAGTATTTT.

The chain has TRBV6-1 and TRBJ2-7; 14 bases agree with TRBD2. Germline-derived CDR1 and CDR2 are MNHNS and SASEGT. CDR3 length: 15 amino acids. Unmatched junction bases numbered 6, after V lost 6 bases and J lost 5 bases. The CDR3 DNA follows: TGTGCCAGCAGACGACTAGCGGGGGGGTCGGACGAGCAGTACTTC. It yields the protein CASRRLAGGSDEQYF.

Only one count was recorded for this clone. The chain links TRBV2 to TRBJ1-2; perhaps TRBD1 as D (5 bases). The CDR3 is made up of 13 amino acids. V lost 8 bases and J lost 1, with 11 bases in between. The germline V gene encodes CDR1 SNHLY and CDR2 FYNNEI. CDR3: CASEDSNNYGYTF. The CDR3 nucleotides are TGTGCCAGCGAAGACAGCAATAACTATGGCTACACCTTC. The full variable domain, completed using reference TRBV2 and TRBJ1-2, is EPEVTQTPSHQVTQMGQEVILRCVPISNHLYFYWYRQILGQKVEFLVSFYNNEISEKSEIFDDQFSVERPDGSNFTLKIRSTKLEDSAMYFCASEDSNNYGYTFGSGTRLTVV.

The V and J genes are TRBV6-1 and TRBJ1-4; 10 nucleotides match TRBD1. The CDR3 sequence is 15 residues long. Germline values: CDR1 MNHNS, CDR2 SASEGT. V gave up 7 bases and J gave up 3 bases; unmatched junction bases: 5. The CDR3 sequence is CASTRDRGSNEKLFF. The CDR3 DNA reads TGTGCCAGCACACGGGACAGGGGTTCTAATGAAAAACTGTTTTTT.

V and J are TRBV7-2 and TRBJ2-3, with 7 bases lining up with TRBD1. The V gene end was trimmed by 5 bases and the J gene end by 3 bases; junction bases not matched to a gene: 8. This CDR3 has 15 residues. Germline-derived CDR1 and CDR2 are SGHTA and FQGNSA. The CDR3: CASSRSRGMTDTQYF. CDR3 DNA: TGTGCCAGCAGCCGAAGCAGGGGGATGACAGATACGCAGTATTTT.

This chain uses TRBV6-1 with TRBJ2-4, with a tentative D call TRBD2 (6 bases). Germline-derived CDR1 and CDR2 are MNHNS and SASEGT. The CDR3 contains 16 residues. Trimming took 2 bases from V and 2 from J, leaving 13 bases between them. For the CDR3, the DNA is TGTGCCAGCAGTGAAAGGGCGGGGTCTTCCAAAAACATTCAGTACTTC. This translates into CASSERAGSSKNIQYF.

J is TRBJ2-1 and V is TRBV5-6, with 9 positions matching TRBD2. The CDR3 has 12 amino acids. Germline V CDR1 and CDR2: SGHDT, YYEEEE. V lost 0 bases, J lost 14 bases, and 3 bases stayed unmatched. The CDR3 nucleotides read TGTGCCAGCAGCTTGGTGGCGGGGGGGGAGTTCTTC. As protein: CASSLVAGGEFF.

The V call is TRBV4-3, the J call TRBJ1-5; the match to TRBD1 covers 8 bases. This CDR3 is built from 14 residues. Germline V CDR1 and CDR2: LGHNA, YSLEER. V lost 1 base to trimming and J lost 6 bases; unmatched junction nucleotides: 2. The CDR3 DNA reads as TGCGCCAGCAGCCAAGGGACAGGGCTTCAGCCCCAGCATTTT. It specifies CASSQGTGLQPQHF.

The rearrangement joins TRBV7-9 to TRBJ2-1; 11 nucleotides agree with TRBD2. V was pared by 5 bases and J by 3 bases, with 6 bases of the junction left unmatched. CDR1 is SEHNR, CDR2 FQNEAQ, per germline (reference sequence). The CDR3 has 16 amino acids. This CDR3 is CASSAYGTSGYNEQFF. The CDR3, as DNA: TGTGCCAGCAGCGCTTACGGGACTAGCGGCTACAATGAGCAGTTCTTC.

The chain recombines TRBV6-1 with TRBJ1-5; 8 nucleotides line up with TRBD1. CDR3 length: 15 amino acids. Trimming took 1 base from V and 7 from J; bases not matched to a gene: 6. Germline V gives CDR1 MNHNS, CDR2 SASEGT. CDR3 loop: CASSEGGTGSQPQHF. As DNA, the CDR3 is TGTGCCAGCAGTGAAGGAGGGACAGGCTCGCAGCCCCAGCATTTT.

The genes are TRBV21-1 and TRBJ2-2; TRBD1, the D gene given by the table, was not confirmed from the DNA. TRBV21-1 is annotated as a pseudogene. The CDR3 is made up of 15 amino acids. The CDR3 loop reads CASSKDTFMTGELFF. CDR3 in DNA: TGTGCCAGCAGCAAAGACACCTTCATGACCGGGGAGCTGTTTTTT.